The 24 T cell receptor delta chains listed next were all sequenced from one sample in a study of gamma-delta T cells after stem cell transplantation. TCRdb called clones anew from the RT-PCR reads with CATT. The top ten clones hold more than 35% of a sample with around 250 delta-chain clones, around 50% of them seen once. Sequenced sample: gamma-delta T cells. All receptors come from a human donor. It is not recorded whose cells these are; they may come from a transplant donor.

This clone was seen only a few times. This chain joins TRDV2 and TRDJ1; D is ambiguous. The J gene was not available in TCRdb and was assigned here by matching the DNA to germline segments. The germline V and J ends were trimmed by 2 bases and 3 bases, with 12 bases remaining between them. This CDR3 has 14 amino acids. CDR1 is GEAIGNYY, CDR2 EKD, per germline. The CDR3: CACDNIAPADKLIF. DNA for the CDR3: TGTGCCTGTGACAATATAGCCCCGGCCGATAAACTCATCTTT.

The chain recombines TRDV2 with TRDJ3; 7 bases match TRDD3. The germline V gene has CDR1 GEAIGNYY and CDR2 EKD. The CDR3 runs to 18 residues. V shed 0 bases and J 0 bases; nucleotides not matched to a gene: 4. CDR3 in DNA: TGTGCCTGTGACACCACTGGGGCAAGCTCCTGGGACACCCGACAGATGTTTTTC. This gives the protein CACDTTGASSWDTRQMFF.

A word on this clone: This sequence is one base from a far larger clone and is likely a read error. The CDR3 reads CACDTLVSGGSSPSQEANYPDKLIF. CDR3 nucleotide sequence: TGTGCCTGTGACACCCTGGTATCTGGGGGATCATCTCCCAGTCAGGAGGCTAATTACCCCGATAAACTCATCTTT. No V gene was called, and the J gene is TRDJ1; the table gives TRDD3 as D, unverified against the DNA. The CDR3 is 25 amino acids.

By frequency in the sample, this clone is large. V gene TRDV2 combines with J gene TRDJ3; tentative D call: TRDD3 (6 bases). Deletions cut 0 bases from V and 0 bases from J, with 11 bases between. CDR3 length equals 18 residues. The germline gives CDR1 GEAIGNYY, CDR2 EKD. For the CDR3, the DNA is TGTGCCTGTGACACCTGGGGGGACCGCTCCTGGGACACCCGACAGATGTTTTTC. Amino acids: CACDTWGDRSWDTRQMFF.

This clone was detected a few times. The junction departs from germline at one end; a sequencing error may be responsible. In nucleotides, the CDR3 is TGTGCCCGTGACACTCTGGGGGATTCCTTGATCACCGATAAACTCATCTTT. Its protein is CARDTLGDSLITDKLIF. V usage is TRDV2 and J usage is TRDJ1, with 9 bases that match TRDD3. Per germline, CDR1 GEAIGNYY and CDR2 EKD. The CDR3 has 17 residues.

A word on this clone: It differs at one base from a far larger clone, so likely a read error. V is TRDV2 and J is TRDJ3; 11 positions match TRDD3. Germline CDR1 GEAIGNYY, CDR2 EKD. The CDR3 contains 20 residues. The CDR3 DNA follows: TGTGCCTGTGGCACCGTTCTGGGGGATACAAGCTCCTGGGACACCCGACAGATGTTTTTC. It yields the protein CACGTVLGDTSSWDTRQMFF.

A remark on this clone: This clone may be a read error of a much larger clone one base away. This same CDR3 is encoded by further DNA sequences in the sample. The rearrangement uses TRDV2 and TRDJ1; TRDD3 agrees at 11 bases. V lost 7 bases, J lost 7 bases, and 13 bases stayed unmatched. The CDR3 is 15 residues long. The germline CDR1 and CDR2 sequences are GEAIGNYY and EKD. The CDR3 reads CACELLGDTEAKLIF. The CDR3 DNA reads TGTGCCTGCGAACTTTTGGGGGATACGGAGGCTAAACTCATCTTT.

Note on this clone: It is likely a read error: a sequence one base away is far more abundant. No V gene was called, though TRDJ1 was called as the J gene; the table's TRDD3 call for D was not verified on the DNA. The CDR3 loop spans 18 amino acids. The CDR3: CACDPGRMGDTYTDKLIF. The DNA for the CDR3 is TGTGCCTGTGATCCGGGTAGAATGGGGGATACGTACACCGATAAACTCATCTTT.

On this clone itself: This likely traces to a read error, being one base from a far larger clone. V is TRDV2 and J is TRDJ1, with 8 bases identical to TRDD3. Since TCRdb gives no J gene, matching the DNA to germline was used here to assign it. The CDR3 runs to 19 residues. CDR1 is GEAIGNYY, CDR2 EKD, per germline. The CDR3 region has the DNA TGTGCCTGCGACACCCTAGCCCGTACTGGGGGCGTTGATACCGATAAACTCATCTTT. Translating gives CACDTLARTGGVDTDKLIF.

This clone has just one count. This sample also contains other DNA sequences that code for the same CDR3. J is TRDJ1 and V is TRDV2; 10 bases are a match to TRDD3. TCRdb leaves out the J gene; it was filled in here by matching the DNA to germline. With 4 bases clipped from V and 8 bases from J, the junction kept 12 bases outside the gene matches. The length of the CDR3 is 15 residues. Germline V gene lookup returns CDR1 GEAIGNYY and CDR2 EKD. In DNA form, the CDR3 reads TGTGCCTGTGAACTTTTGGGGGATACTGAGGCCAAACTCATCTTT. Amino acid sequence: CACELLGDTEAKLIF.

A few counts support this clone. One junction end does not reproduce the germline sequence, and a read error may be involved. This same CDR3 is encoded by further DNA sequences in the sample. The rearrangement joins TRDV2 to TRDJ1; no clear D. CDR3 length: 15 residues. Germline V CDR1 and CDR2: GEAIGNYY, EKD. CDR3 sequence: CACDTLQLQTDKLIF. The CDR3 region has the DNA TGTGCCTGCGACACTCTGCAATTGCAGACCGATAAACTCATCTTT.

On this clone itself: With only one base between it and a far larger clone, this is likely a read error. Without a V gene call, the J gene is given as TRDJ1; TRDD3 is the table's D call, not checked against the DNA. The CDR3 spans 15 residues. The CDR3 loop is CASELLGDTEAKLIF. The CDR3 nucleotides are TGTGCCAGTGAACTTTTGGGGGATACGGAGGCTAAACTCATCTTT.

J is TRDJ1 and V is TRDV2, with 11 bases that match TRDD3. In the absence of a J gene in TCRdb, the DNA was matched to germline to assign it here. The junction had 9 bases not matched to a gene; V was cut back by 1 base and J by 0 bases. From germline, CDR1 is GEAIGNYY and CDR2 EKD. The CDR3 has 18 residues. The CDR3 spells CACDTLGDTTLDTDKLIF. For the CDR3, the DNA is TGTGCCTGTGACACGCTGGGGGATACCACACTTGACACCGATAAACTCATCTTT.

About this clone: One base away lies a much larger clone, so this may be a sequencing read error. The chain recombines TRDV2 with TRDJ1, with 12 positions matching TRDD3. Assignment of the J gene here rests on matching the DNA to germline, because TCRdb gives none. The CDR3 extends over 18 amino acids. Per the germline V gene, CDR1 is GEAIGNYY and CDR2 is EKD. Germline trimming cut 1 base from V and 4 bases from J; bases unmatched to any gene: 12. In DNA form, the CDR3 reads TGTGCCTGTGACACATTACTGGGGGATACTGAGTGTTTCGATAAACTCATCTTT. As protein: CACDTLLGDTECFDKLIF.

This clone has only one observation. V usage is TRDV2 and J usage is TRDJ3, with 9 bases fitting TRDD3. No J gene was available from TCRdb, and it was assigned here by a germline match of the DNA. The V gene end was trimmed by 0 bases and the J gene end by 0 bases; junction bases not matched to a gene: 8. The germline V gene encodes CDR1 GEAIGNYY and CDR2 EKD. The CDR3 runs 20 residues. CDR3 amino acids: CACDTVLGDASSWDTRQMFF. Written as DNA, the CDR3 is TGTGCCTGTGACACCGTTCTGGGGGATGCGAGCTCCTGGGACACCCGACAGATGTTTTTC.

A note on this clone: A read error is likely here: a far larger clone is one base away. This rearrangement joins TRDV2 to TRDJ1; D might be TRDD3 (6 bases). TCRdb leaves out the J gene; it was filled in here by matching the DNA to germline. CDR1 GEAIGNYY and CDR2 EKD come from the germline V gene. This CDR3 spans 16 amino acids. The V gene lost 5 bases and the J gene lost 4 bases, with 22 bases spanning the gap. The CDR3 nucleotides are TGTGCCTGTGGCCTCGTGGGTAGGCGGGGGAACGATAAACTCATCTTT. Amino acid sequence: CACGLVGRRGNDKLIF.

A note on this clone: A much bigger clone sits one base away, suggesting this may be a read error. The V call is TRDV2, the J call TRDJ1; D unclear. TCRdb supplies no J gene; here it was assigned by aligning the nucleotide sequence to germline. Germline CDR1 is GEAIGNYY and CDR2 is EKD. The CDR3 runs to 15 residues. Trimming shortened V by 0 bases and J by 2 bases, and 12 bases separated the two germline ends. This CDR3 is CACDTIIDQTDKLIF. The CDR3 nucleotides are TGTGCCTGTGACACCATTATCGATCAGACCGATAAACTCATCTTT.

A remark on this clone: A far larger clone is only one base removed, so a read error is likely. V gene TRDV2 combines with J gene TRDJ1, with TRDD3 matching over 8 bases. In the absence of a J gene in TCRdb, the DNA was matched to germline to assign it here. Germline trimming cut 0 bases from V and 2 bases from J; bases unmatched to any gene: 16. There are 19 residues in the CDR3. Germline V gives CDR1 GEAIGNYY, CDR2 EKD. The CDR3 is CACDTLARTGGADTDKLIF. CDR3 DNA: TGTGCCTGTGACACCCTAGCCCGTACTGGGGGCGCTGATACCGATAAACTCATCTTT.

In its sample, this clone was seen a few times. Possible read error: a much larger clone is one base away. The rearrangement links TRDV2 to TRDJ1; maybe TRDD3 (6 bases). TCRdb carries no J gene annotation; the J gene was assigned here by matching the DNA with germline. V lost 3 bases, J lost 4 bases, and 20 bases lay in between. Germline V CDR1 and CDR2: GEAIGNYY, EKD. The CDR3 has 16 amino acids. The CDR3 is CACDLVGRRGDDKLIF. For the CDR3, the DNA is TGTGCCTGTGACCTCGTGGGTAGGCGGGGGGACGATAAACTCATCTTT.

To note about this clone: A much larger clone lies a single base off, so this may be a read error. CDR3 residues: CACDTIGDTPDTLIF. The CDR3 nucleotides are TGTGCCTGTGACACCATAGGGGATACGCCCGATACACTCATCTTT. Without a V gene call, the J gene is given as TRDJ1; the table gives TRDD3 as D, unverified against the DNA. The CDR3 is made up of 15 amino acids.

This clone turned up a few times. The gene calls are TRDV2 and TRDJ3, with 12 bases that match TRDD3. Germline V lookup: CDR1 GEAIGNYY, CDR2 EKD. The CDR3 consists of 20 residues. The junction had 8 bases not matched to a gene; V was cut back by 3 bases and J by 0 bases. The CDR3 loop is CACDVLGDTDSSWDTRQMFF. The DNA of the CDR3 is TGTGCCTGTGACGTACTGGGGGATACTGATAGCTCCTGGGACACCCGACAGATGTTTTTC.

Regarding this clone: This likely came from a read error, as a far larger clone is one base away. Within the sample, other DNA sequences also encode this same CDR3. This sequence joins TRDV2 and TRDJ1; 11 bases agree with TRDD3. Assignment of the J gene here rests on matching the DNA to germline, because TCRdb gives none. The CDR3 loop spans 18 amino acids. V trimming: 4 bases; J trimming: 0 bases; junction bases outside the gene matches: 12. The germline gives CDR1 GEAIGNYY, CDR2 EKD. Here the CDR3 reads CACDPVRMGDTYTDKLIF. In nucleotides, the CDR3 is TGTGCCTGTGATCCGGTGAGAATGGGGGATACGTACACCGATAAACTCATCTTT.

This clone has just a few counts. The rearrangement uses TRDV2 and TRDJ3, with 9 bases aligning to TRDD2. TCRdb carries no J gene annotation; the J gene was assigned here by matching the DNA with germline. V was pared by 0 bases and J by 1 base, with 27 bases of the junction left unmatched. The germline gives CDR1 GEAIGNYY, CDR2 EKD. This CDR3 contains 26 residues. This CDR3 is CACDTVSLPTEERMEFRSWDTRQMFF. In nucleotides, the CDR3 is TGTGCCTGTGACACCGTAAGCCTTCCTACGGAAGAGAGGATGGAGTTTAGGTCCTGGGACACCCGACAGATGTTTTTC.

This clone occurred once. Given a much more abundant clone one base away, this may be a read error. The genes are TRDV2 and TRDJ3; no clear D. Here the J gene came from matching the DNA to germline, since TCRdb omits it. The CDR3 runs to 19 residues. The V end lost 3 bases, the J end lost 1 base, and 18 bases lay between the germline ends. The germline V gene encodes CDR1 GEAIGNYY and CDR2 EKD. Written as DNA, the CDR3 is TGTGCCTGTGACCCTGCATCCCTGGTGAGGTCCTGGGACACCCGACAGATGTTTTTC. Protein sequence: CACDPASLVRSWDTRQMFF.